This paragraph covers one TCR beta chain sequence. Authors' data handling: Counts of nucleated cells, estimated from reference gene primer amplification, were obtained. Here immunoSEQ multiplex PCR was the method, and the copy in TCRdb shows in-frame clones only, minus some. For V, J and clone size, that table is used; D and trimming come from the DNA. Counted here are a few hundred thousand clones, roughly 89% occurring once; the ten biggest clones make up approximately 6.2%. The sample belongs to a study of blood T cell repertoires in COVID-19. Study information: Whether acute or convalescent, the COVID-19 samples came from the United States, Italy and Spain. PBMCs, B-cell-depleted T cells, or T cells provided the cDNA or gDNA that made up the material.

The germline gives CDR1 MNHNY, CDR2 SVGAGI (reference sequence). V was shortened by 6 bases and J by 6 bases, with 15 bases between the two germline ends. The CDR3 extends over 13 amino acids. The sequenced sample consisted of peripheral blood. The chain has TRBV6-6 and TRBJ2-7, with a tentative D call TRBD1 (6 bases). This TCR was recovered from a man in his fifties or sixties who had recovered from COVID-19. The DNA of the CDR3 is TGTGCCAGCAGATCTTACAGGGAGATCGAGCAGTACTTC. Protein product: CASRSYREIEQYF.